Each of the 30 T cell receptor beta chains below was sequenced from the same sample in a study of OX40 agonist ivuxolimab in advanced cancers. Preparation of the library involved the immunoSEQ multiplex PCR assay. TCRdb limited this immuneACCESS table to in-frame rearrangements with V and J called. A share of clones is missing; checked studies link under half to unresolved V genes, and the rest is unexplained. This sample is represented by over 55,000 clones; 65% to 90% of them were singletons. The ten largest clones represent 2.4% of the sample. Material: CD4+ or CD8+ T cells sorted from blood, obtained in a trial of the OX40 agonist ivuxolimab. These receptors were obtained from an adult with an advanced solid tumor such as melanoma, head and neck, liver or kidney cancer.

The chain links TRBV10-3 to TRBJ1-5; no clear D. Germline loops: CDR1 ENHRY, CDR2 SYGVKD. The CDR3 spans 14 residues. Trimming stripped 2 bases from V and 3 bases from J, with 8 bases between. The CDR3 region is CAISETATNQPQHF. The CDR3 coding sequence is TGTGCCATCAGTGAGACCGCCACCAATCAGCCCCAGCATTTT.

This clone came up a few times. The chain employs TRBV27 and TRBJ1-2; weak D call: TRBD1 (6 bases). V was shortened by 6 bases and J by 3 bases, with 20 bases between the two germline ends. The CDR3 is 16 amino acids. Germline assignment: CDR1 MNHEY and CDR2 SMNVEV (reference sequence). The chain's CDR3 is CASSHSGTRSDYGYTF. The CDR3 coding sequence is TGTGCCAGCAGCCACTCCGGGACAAGATCCGACTATGGCTACACCTTC.

The chain has TRBV29-1 and TRBJ1-2; no firm D call. The CDR3 extends over 13 amino acids. The germline V gene encodes CDR1 SQVTM and CDR2 ANQGSEA. CDR3 coding DNA: TGCATCGTGGGCTGGGGAGGACACTATGGCTACACCTTC. It specifies CIVGWGGHYGYTF.

V and J are TRBV7-3 and TRBJ1-2, with D possibly TRBD1 on 5 matching bases. V was cut by 5 bases and J by 4 bases, with 8 bases left in between. Germline V lookup: CDR1 SGHTA, CDR2 FQGTGA. The CDR3 runs 12 residues. The CDR3 spells CASSPDSYGYTF. CDR3 coding DNA: TGTGCCAGCAGCCCCGACAGCTATGGCTACACCTTC.

The rearrangement uses TRBV19 and TRBJ2-1; 11 bases fit TRBD2. Unmatched junction bases numbered 8, after V lost 7 bases and J lost 6 bases. There are 15 residues in the CDR3. CDR1 and CDR2 (germline): LNHDA, SQIVND (reference sequence). The CDR3 nucleotides read TGTGCCAGTACCTTGACTAGCGGGGATTTCAATGAGCAGTTCTTC. Protein sequence: CASTLTSGDFNEQFF.

The CDR3 loop is CASSSLLVAGPPETQYF. The CDR3 DNA sequence: TGTGCCAGCAGCTCCCTCCTGGTAGCGGGGCCCCCAGAGACCCAGTACTTC. The chain uses TRBV7-8 and TRBJ2-5; TRBD2 aligns across 8 bases. The junction had 14 bases not matched to a gene; V was cut back by 4 bases and J by 4 bases. This CDR3 has 17 residues. Germline V lookup: CDR1 SGHVS, CDR2 FQNEAQ. The full variable domain, its missing parts supplied by reference TRBV7-8 and TRBJ2-5, is GAGVSQSPRYKVAKRGQDVALRCDPISGHVSLFWYQQALGQGPEFLTYFQNEAQLDKSGLPSDRFFAERPEGSVSTLKIQRTQQEDSAVYLCASSSLLVAGPPETQYFGPGTRLLVL.

This chain joins TRBV6-5 and TRBJ2-5; D is perhaps TRBD1 (5 bases). Near its end, the DNA agrees better with TRBJ2-7, so the J call may be wrong. CDR1 and CDR2 from the germline V gene are MNHEY and SVGAGI. This CDR3 spans 13 amino acids. The CDR3 DNA reads as TGTGCCAGCAGTGAAAACAGGTTGAGCGAGCAGTACTTC. Amino acids: CASSENRLSEQYF.

The chain carries TRBV5-1 and TRBJ2-5; TRBD2 agrees at 8 bases. The CDR3 loop spans 16 amino acids. After removal of 0 bases from V and 5 bases from J, the junction contained 9 bases not matched to a gene. Germline V gene lookup returns CDR1 SGHRS and CDR2 YFSETQ. The CDR3 spells CASSLGLASGGETQYF. The CDR3 DNA sequence: TGCGCCAGCAGCTTGGGACTAGCGAGTGGGGGCGAGACCCAGTACTTC.

V and J are TRBV2 and TRBJ1-2, with 11 bases aligning to TRBD1. V lost 4 bases to trimming and J lost 4 bases; unmatched junction nucleotides: 5. CDR1 SNHLY and CDR2 FYNNEI come from the germline V gene. The CDR3 is 15 amino acids. Here the CDR3 reads CASSGGQGELYGYTF. The CDR3 coding sequence is TGTGCCAGCAGTGGGGGACAGGGGGAGCTCTATGGCTACACCTTC.

The J gene is TRBJ2-1, the V gene TRBV9; 8 bases are a match to TRBD2. There are 15 residues in the CDR3. CDR1 and CDR2 from the germline V gene are SGDLS and YYNGEE. V gave up 0 bases and J gave up 4 bases; unmatched junction bases: 3. CDR3 in DNA: TGTGCCAGCAGCGTAGGAGCGGGGGTTTACAATGAGCAGTTCTTC. It translates to CASSVGAGVYNEQFF.

This clone was recorded a few times. The gene calls are TRBV19 and TRBJ1-1; D gene unclear. V gave up 10 bases and J gave up 5 bases, with 17 bases separating them. CDR3 size: 13 residues. The germline CDR1 and CDR2 sequences are LNHDA and SQIVND (reference sequence). CDR3: CATESRGITEAFF. The CDR3 DNA sequence: TGTGCCACCGAAAGTCGGGGTATAACTGAAGCTTTCTTT.

This clone was detected a few times. The chain links TRBV5-4 to TRBJ2-3; 10 bases align to TRBD1. Per germline, CDR1 SGHNT and CDR2 YYREEE (reference sequence). The V and J ends lost 5 bases and 4 bases, in that order; junction bases with no gene match: 10. The CDR3 spans 16 residues. CDR3 DNA: TGTGCCAGCAGTTTAGGACCGGGACAGGGGTCAGATACGCAGTATTTT. Translating gives CASSLGPGQGSDTQYF.

The chain carries TRBV5-1 and TRBJ1-4; D might be TRBD1 (5 bases). V lost 2 bases and J 1 base, leaving 9 bases between the germline ends. CDR1 is SGHRS, CDR2 YFSETQ, per germline. The CDR3 sequence is 15 residues long. Here the CDR3 DNA reads TGCGCCAGCAGCTTAGGGGTTGGAACTAATGAAAAACTGTTTTTT. Translation: CASSLGVGTNEKLFF.

A few counts support this clone. This sequence joins TRBV6-1 and TRBJ1-2, with D tentatively TRBD1 (6 bases). Trimming removed 2 bases at V and 4 bases at J, with 14 bases between. This CDR3 is built from 15 residues. Germline CDR1 reads MNHNS; CDR2 reads SASEGT. The CDR3 sequence is CASSENREGSYGYTF. The CDR3 DNA sequence: TGTGCCAGCAGTGAAAACAGGGAGGGGAGCTATGGCTACACCTTC.

The J gene is TRBJ2-5, the V gene TRBV5-3; 9 bases fit TRBD2. TRBV5-3 is known as an ORF, though its function is uncertain. The junction had 9 bases not matched to a gene; V was cut back by 3 bases and J by 3 bases. CDR3 size: 16 residues. The CDR3 nucleotides are TGTGCCAGAAGCTGGGGCCGGGCTAGCGGGAAAGAGACCCAGTACTTC. The encoded protein is CARSWGRASGKETQYF.

This clone came up once. This chain links TRBV5-6 with TRBJ2-5; 8 bases align to TRBD2. CDR3 length: 15 amino acids. Germline V CDR1 and CDR2: SGHDT, YYEEEE. J lost 5 bases, V lost 0 bases, and 6 bases had no gene match. The CDR3: CASSLVGTRRETQYF. The CDR3 nucleotides are TGTGCCAGCAGCTTGGTGGGGACTAGACGGGAGACCCAGTACTTC.

The CDR3 reads CASSQEVSGSGGYTF. Written as DNA, the CDR3 is TGCGCCAGCAGCCAAGAAGTATCGGGCTCCGGGGGCTACACCTTC. J is TRBJ1-2 and V is TRBV4-1, with no clear D. V was cut by 0 bases and J by 8 bases, with 16 bases left in between. Germline CDR1 MGHRA, CDR2 YSYEKL. The CDR3 sequence is 15 residues long.

The table lists this clone with a count of one. This chain links TRBV7-8 with TRBJ2-7; 12 bases line up with TRBD1. This CDR3 contains 14 residues. The germline CDR1 and CDR2 sequences are SGHVS and FQNEAQ. V was clipped by 3 bases and J by 6 bases; unmatched bases: 3. CDR3 in amino acids: CASSLRDRGLEQYF. The CDR3 DNA reads as TGTGCCAGCAGCTTGCGGGACAGGGGGCTCGAGCAGTACTTC.

In this sample, this clone turned up a few times. The gene calls are TRBV18 and TRBJ1-5, with D possibly TRBD1 on 6 matching bases. Per germline, CDR1 KGHSH and CDR2 LQKENI. The CDR3 runs to 14 residues. Trimming left V 6 bases short and J 5 bases short, with 14 bases between. For the CDR3, the DNA is TGTGCCAGCTCCCGTGAAAGACAGGATCAGCCCCAGCATTTT. Translating it yields CASSRERQDQPQHF.

This chain uses TRBV18 with TRBJ1-1; D remains ambiguous. CDR1 and CDR2 (germline): KGHSH, LQKENI. The ends were cut back, 4 bases at V and 3 bases at J, with 6 bases in the middle. The CDR3 loop spans 12 amino acids. The CDR3 sequence is CASSLLDTEAFF. CDR3 DNA: TGTGCCAGCTCACTGCTCGACACTGAAGCTTTCTTT.

The gene calls are TRBV18 and TRBJ1-1, with a possible D match to TRBD1 (6 bases). The CDR3 contains 14 residues. Trimming left V 0 bases short and J 5 bases short, with 10 bases between. Germline CDR1 and CDR2: KGHSH and LQKENI. The DNA for the CDR3 is TGTGCCAGCTCACCACCGTGGGGGGCGACTGAAGCTTTCTTT. Protein sequence: CASSPPWGATEAFF.

V usage is TRBV2 and J usage is TRBJ2-5; possibly TRBD1 for D (7 bases). V lost 4 bases, J lost 2 bases, and 14 bases lay in between. CDR1 SNHLY and CDR2 FYNNEI come from the germline V gene. CDR3 length: 15 amino acids. In nucleotides, the CDR3 is TGTGCCAGCAGTGGGGGGGACAGCCGGCAAGAGACCCAGTACTTC. The encoded protein is CASSGGDSRQETQYF.

This clone was recorded a few times. This chain joins TRBV19 and TRBJ1-1; perhaps TRBD1 as D (5 bases). The V and J ends lost 3 bases and 2 bases respectively, with 16 bases between them. Germline V gene data show CDR1 as LNHDA and CDR2 as SQIVND (reference sequence). This CDR3 has 16 residues. CDR3 coding DNA: TGTGCCAGTAGTATTCCACGGGGCCCATTCAACACTGAAGCTTTCTTT. It translates to CASSIPRGPFNTEAFF.

The genes are TRBV7-9 and TRBJ1-5; 8 bases agree with TRBD1. The germline gives CDR1 SEHNR, CDR2 FQNEAQ (reference sequence). There are 14 residues in the CDR3. The ends lost 5 bases at V and 3 bases at J; junction bases unmatched: 3. CDR3 in amino acids: CASSPTGANQPQHF. The CDR3 DNA follows: TGTGCCAGCAGCCCGACAGGGGCCAATCAGCCCCAGCATTTT.

This clone was counted between two and nine times. The chain has TRBV7-2 and TRBJ1-3; weak D call: TRBD1 (5 bases). Germline V gene data show CDR1 as SGHTA and CDR2 as FQGNSA. V lost 5 bases and J lost 2, with 13 bases in between. This CDR3 comprises 15 residues. CDR3 sequence: CASSIGGGTGNTIYF. DNA of the CDR3: TGTGCCAGCAGCATCGGGGGAGGTACTGGAAACACCATATATTTT.

This rearrangement joins TRBV7-9 to TRBJ2-2; D may be TRBD1 or TRBD2 (5 bases each). The CDR3 is 14 amino acids. V was clipped by 3 bases and J by 5 bases, with 10 bases between them. CDR1 SEHNR and CDR2 FQNEAQ come from the germline V gene (reference sequence). Written as DNA, the CDR3 is TGTGCCAGCAGCTTCGGGGCAGATACCGGGGAGCTGTTTTTT. This codes for CASSFGADTGELFF. Together with reference TRBV7-9 and TRBJ2-2, the CDR3 gives the full variable domain: DTGVSQNPRHKITKRGQNVTFRCDPISEHNRLYWYRQTLGQGPEFLTYFQNEAQLEKSRLLSDRFSAERPKGSFSTLEIQRTEQGDSAMYLCASSFGADTGELFFGEGSRLTVL.

This clone was detected once. The genes are TRBV2 and TRBJ1-4, with TRBD1 as a possible D gene (5 bases). V gave up 11 bases and J gave up 3 bases, with 19 bases separating them. The CDR3 has 15 amino acids. Germline V gene lookup returns CDR1 SNHLY and CDR2 FYNNEI. CDR3 DNA: TGTGCCTTGGGCCGGGGACGAGGGGCTAATGAAAAACTGTTTTTT. Protein sequence: CALGRGRGANEKLFF.

This chain connects TRBV6-5 to TRBJ2-1; TRBD2 aligns across 10 bases. Trimming removed 6 bases from V and 4 bases from J; junction bases left unmatched: 6. Germline CDR1 MNHEY, CDR2 SVGAGI. The CDR3 extends over 15 amino acids. The CDR3 nucleotides read TGTGCCAGCAGGGGACTAGCGAACGATTACAATGAGCAGTTCTTC. Translation gives CASRGLANDYNEQFF.

This clone was counted only a few times. The chain recombines TRBV20-1 with TRBJ1-1; possible D gene TRBD1, 6 bases. The germline V and J ends were trimmed by 7 bases and 2 bases, with 8 bases remaining between them. The germline V gene encodes CDR1 DFQATT and CDR2 SNEGSKA (reference sequence). There are 11 residues in the CDR3. CDR3 region: CSVQGNTEAFF. CDR3 nucleotide sequence: TGCAGTGTACAGGGAAACACTGAAGCTTTCTTT.

V usage is TRBV6-1 and J usage is TRBJ1-1, with unresolved D. This CDR3 region has 13 residues. Trimming took off 3 bases at V and 1 base at J, with 6 bases between the two ends. Germline V gene data show CDR1 as MNHNS and CDR2 as SASEGT. The CDR3 DNA sequence: TGTGCCAGCAGTGATGGGAAGAACACTGAAGCTTTCTTT. Translating it yields CASSDGKNTEAFF.